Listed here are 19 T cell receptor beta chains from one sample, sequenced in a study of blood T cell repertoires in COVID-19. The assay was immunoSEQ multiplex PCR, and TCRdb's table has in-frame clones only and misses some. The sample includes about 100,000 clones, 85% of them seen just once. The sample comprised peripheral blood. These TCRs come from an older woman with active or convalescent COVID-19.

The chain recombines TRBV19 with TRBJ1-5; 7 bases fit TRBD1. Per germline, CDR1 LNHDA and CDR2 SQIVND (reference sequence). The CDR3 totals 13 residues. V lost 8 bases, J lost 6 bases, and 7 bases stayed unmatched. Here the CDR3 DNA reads TGTGCCAGTTATCCAGGGGGATCTCAGCCCCAGCATTTT. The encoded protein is CASYPGGSQPQHF.

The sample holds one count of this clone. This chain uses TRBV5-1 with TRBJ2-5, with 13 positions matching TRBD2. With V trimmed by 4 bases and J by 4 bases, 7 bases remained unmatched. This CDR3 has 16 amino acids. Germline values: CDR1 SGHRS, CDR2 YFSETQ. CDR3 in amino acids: CASSRGLAGEGETQYF. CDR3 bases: TGCGCCAGCAGCCGCGGACTAGCGGGAGAGGGAGAGACCCAGTACTTC.

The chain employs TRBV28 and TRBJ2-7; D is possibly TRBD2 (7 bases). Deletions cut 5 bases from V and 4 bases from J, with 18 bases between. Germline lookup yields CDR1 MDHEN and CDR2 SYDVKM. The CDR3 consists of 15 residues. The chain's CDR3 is CASSPRGAGHYEQYF. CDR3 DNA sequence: TGTGCCAGCAGTCCCCGGGGAGCGGGACATTACGAGCAGTACTTC. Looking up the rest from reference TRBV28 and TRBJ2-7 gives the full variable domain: DVKVTQSSRYLVKRTGEKVFLECVQDMDHENMFWYRQDPGLGLRLIYFSYDVKMKEKGDIPEGYSVSREKKERFSLILESASTNQTSMYLCASSPRGAGHYEQYFGPGTRLTVT.

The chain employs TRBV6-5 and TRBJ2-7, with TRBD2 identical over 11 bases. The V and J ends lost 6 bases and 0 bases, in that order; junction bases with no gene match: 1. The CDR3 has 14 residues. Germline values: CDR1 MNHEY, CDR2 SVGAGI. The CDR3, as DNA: TGTGCCAGCAGGGGACTAGCGGACTCCTACGAGCAGTACTTC. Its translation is CASRGLADSYEQYF.

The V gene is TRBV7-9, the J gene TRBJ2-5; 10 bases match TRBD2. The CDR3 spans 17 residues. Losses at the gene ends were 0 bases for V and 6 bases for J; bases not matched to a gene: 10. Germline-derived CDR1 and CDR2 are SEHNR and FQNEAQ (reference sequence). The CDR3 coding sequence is TGTGCCAGCAGCTTAGCCTCAGCGGGGGGGCCGAGAAAGACCCAGTACTTC. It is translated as CASSLASAGGPRKTQYF.

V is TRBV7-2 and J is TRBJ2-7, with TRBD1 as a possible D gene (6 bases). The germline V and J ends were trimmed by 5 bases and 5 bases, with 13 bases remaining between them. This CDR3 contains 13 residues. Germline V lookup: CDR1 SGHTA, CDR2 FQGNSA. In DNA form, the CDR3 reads TGTGCCAGCAGCGCAGCGACAGGTGACGAGCAGTACTTC. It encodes CASSAATGDEQYF.

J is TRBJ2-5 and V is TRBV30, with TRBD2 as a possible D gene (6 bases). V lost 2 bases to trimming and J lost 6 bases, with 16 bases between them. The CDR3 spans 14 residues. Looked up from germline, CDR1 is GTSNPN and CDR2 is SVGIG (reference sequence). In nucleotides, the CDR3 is TGTGCCTGGAGTACGGGGCGGGGTGCGAAGACCCAGTACTTC. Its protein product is CAWSTGRGAKTQYF.

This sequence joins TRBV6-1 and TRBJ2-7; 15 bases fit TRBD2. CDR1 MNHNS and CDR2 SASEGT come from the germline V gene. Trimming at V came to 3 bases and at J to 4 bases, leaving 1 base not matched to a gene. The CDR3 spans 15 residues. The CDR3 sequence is CASSDGTSGGYEQYF. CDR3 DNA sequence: TGTGCCAGCAGTGACGGGACTAGCGGGGGGTACGAGCAGTACTTC.

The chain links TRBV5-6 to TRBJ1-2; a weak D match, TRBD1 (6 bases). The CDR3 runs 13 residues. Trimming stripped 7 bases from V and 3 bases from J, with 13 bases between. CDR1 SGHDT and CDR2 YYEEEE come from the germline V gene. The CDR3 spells CASYRAGDYGYTF. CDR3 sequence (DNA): TGTGCCAGCTACAGGGCTGGGGACTATGGCTACACCTTC.

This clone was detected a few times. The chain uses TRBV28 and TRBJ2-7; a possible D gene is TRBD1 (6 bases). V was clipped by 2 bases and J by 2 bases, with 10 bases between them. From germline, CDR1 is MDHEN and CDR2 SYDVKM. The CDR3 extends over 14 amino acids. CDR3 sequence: CASSLTGHAYEQYF. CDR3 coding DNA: TGTGCCAGCAGTTTAACGGGACATGCCTACGAGCAGTACTTC.

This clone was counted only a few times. The CDR3 DNA sequence: TGCAGCGCGGACAGGGGGGCCCTTGATGAGCAGTTCTTC. Its translation: CSADRGALDEQFF. The chain recombines TRBV29-1 with TRBJ2-1; 10 positions match TRBD1. J was trimmed by 8 bases and V by 7 bases; bases with no gene match: 8. Germline V gene data show CDR1 as SQVTM and CDR2 as ANQGSEA. This CDR3 is built from 13 residues.

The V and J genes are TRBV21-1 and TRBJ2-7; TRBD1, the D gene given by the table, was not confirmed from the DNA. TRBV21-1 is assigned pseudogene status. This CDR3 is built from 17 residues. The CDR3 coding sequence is TGTGCCAGCCCCAGGACCTACCGGGACAGGGGGTTGGGGGAGCAGTACTTC. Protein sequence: CASPRTYRDRGLGEQYF.

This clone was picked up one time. Written as DNA, the CDR3 is TGTGCCAGCGGCAGGACAGGCGGGGACGGGGAGCTGTTTTTT. As protein: CASGRTGGDGELFF. The rearrangement links TRBV2 to TRBJ2-2; tentative D call: TRBD1 (7 bases). CDR3 length equals 14 residues. V gave up 8 bases and J gave up 7 bases, with 17 bases separating them. Per germline, CDR1 SNHLY and CDR2 FYNNEI.

The CDR3 loop is CASSDGSRLKNIQYF. In nucleotides, the CDR3 is TGTGCCAGCAGTGATGGATCTCGACTCAAAAACATTCAGTACTTC. This sequence joins TRBV2 and TRBJ2-4; D unresolved. Germline V gives CDR1 SNHLY, CDR2 FYNNEI. V lost 3 bases, J lost 3 bases, and 12 bases lay in between. The CDR3 contains 15 residues.

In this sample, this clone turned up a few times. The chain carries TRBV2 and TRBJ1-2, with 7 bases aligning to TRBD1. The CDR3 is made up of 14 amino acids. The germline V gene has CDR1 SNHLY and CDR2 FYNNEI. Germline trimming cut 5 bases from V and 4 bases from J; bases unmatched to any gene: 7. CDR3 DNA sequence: TGTGCCAGCAGTCAACAGGGGCCGCGCTATGGCTACACCTTC. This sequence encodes CASSQQGPRYGYTF.

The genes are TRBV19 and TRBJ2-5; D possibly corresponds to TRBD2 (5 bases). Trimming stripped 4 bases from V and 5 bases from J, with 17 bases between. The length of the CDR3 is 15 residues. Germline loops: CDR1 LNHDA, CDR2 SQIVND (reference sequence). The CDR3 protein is CASSRLYTGRETQYF. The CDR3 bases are TGTGCCAGTAGTAGACTCTACACGGGAAGGGAGACCCAGTACTTC.

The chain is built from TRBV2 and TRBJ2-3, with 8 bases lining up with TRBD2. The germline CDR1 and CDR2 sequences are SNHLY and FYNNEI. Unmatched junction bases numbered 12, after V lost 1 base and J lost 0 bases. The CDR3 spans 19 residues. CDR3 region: CASSEGWASSGPSTDTQYF. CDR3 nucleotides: TGTGCCAGCAGTGAAGGGTGGGCGTCTAGCGGGCCAAGCACAGATACGCAGTATTTT.

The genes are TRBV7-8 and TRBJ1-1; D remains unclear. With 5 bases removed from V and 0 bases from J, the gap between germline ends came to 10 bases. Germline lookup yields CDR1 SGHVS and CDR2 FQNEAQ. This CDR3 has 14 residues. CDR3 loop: CASSDGGLNTEAFF. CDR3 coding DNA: TGTGCCAGCAGCGACGGCGGGCTGAACACTGAAGCTTTCTTT.

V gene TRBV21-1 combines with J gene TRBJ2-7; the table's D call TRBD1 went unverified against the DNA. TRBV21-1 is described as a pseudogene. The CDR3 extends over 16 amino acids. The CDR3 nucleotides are TGTGCCAGCGCCCGGGACAGGTCCACGATATCCTACGAGCAGTACTTC. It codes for CASARDRSTISYEQYF.